These 3 T cell receptor beta chains were sequenced from one sample in a study of siplizumab effects on memory and regulatory T cells (dated by TCRdb to the late 2010s). Receptors were amplified or captured by the immunoSEQ multiplex PCR assay. TCRdb took this table from immuneACCESS and kept in-frame rearrangements with V and J called. Such tables lack part of the clones; where checked against another copy, unresolved V genes explain under half of the gap, and the rest is unexplained. The sample data list approximately 60,000 clones, and around 80% of these were observed just once. Jointly, the top ten make up about 0.42% of the sample. Sequenced: memory CD4+ T cells sorted from blood. The meaning of the sample's cell subset or site label: unstimulated CD4+ memory T cells. The receptors here all came from a human donor in good health.

The chain uses TRBV2 and TRBJ1-5, with unresolved D. The CDR3 is 12 residues long. Germline CDR1 reads SNHLY; CDR2 reads FYNNEI. The V end lost 3 bases, the J end lost 1 base, and 1 base lay between the germline ends. The CDR3 bases are TGTGCCAGCAGTGACAGCAATCAGCCCCAGCATTTT. The encoded protein is CASSDSNQPQHF. The full variable domain, rest sourced from reference TRBV2 and TRBJ1-5, is EPEVTQTPSHQVTQMGQEVILRCVPISNHLYFYWYRQILGQKVEFLVSFYNNEISEKSEIFDDQFSVERPDGSNFTLKIRSTKLEDSAMYFCASSDSNQPQHFGDGTRLSIL.

This clone was picked up a small number of times. The chain joins TRBV5-1 to TRBJ2-2; D may be TRBD1 or TRBD2 (5 bases each). V gave up 7 bases and J gave up 4 bases, with 11 bases separating them. The CDR3 runs 13 residues. Germline-derived CDR1 and CDR2 are SGHRS and YFSETQ. The CDR3 nucleotides are TGCGCCAGCCGTCCAGGGACCACCGGGGAGCTGTTTTTT. Translating gives CASRPGTTGELFF.

V usage is TRBV28 and J usage is TRBJ1-5, with D possibly matching TRBD1 (5 bases). CDR1 and CDR2 from the germline V gene are MDHEN and SYDVKM. The CDR3 length is 14 residues. Trimming removed 3 bases from V and 3 bases from J, with 9 bases in between. The CDR3 loop is CASSFSGPNQPQHF. CDR3 coding DNA: TGTGCCAGCAGTTTCTCGGGGCCCAATCAGCCCCAGCATTTT.